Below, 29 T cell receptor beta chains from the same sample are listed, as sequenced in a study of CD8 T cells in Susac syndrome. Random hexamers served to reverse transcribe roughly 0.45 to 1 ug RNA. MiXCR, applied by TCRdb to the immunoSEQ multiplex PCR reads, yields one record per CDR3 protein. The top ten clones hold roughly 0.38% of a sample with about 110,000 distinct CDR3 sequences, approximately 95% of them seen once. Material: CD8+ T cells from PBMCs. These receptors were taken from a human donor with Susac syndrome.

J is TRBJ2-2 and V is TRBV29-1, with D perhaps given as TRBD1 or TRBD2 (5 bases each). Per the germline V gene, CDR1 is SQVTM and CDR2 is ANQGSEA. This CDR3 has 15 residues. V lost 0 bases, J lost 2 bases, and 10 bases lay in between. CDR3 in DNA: TGCAGCGTTGAAGATGAGGGACCCAACACCGGGGAGCTGTTTTTT. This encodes CSVEDEGPNTGELFF.

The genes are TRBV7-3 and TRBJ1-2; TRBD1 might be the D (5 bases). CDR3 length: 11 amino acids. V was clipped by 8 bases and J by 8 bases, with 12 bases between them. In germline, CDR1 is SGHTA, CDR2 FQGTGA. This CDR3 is CASGRVEGYTF. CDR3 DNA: TGTGCCAGCGGCAGGGTTGAGGGCTACACCTTC.

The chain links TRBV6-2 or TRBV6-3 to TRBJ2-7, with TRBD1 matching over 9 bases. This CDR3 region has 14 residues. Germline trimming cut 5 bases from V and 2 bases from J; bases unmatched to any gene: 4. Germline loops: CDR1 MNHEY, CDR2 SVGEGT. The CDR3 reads CASSVGQGPYEQYF. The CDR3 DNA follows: TGTGCCAGCAGTGTGGGACAGGGACCCTACGAGCAGTACTTC.

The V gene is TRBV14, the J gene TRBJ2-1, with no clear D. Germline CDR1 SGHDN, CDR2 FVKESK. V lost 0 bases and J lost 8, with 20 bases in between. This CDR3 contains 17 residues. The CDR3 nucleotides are TGTGCCAGCAGCCAAGAGGATGACGACGGCCCCGCCGATGAGCAGTTCTTC. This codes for CASSQEDDDGPADEQFF.

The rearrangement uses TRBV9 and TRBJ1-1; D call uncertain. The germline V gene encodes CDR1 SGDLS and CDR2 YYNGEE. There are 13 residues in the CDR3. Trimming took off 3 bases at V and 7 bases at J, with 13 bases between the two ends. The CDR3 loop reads CASSGATDLEAFF. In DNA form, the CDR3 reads TGTGCCAGCAGCGGGGCCACAGATCTTGAAGCTTTCTTT.

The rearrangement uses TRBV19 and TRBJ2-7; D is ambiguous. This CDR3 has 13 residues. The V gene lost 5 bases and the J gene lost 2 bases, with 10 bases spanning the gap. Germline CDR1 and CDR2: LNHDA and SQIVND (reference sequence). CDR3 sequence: CASSPRGPYEQYF. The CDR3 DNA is TGTGCCAGTAGTCCCCGCGGCCCCTACGAGCAGTACTTC.

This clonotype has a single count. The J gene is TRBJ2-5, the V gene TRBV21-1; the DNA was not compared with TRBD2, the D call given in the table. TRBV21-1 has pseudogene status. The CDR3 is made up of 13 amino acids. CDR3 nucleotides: TGTGCCAGCAGTTACCGTCGGGCCGGCTACCAGTACTTC. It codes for CASSYRRAGYQYF.

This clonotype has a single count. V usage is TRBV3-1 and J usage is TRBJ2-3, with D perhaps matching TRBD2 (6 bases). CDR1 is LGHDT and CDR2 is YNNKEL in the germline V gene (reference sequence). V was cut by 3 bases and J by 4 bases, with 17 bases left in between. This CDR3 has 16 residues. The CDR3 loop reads CASSHTVGGSADTQYF. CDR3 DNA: TGTGCCAGCAGCCATACTGTCGGAGGGAGTGCAGATACGCAGTATTTT.

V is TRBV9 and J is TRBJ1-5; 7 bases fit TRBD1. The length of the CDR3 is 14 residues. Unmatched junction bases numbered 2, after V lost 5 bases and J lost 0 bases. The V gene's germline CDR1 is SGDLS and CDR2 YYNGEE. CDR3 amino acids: CASSQGDSNQPQHF. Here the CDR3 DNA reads TGTGCCAGCAGTCAGGGGGATAGCAATCAGCCCCAGCATTTT. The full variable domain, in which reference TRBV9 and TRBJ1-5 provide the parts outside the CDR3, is DSGVTQTPKHLITATGQRVTLRCSPRSGDLSVYWYQQSLDQGLQFLIQYYNGEERAKGNILERFSAQQFPDLHSELNLSSLELGDSALYFCASSQGDSNQPQHFGDGTRLSIL.

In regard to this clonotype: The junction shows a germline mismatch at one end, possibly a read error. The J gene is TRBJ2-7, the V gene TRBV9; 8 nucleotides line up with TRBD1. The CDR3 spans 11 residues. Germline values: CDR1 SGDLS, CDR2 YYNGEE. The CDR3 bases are TGTGCCAGCAGCGACGGACAGGGACTGGACTTC. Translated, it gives CASSDGQGLDF. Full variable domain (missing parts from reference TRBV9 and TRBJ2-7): DSGVTQTPKHLITATGQRVTLRCSPRSGDLSVYWYQQSLDQGLQFLIQYYNGEERAKGNILERFSAQQFPDLHSELNLSSLELGDSALYFCASSDGQGLDFGPGTRLTVT.

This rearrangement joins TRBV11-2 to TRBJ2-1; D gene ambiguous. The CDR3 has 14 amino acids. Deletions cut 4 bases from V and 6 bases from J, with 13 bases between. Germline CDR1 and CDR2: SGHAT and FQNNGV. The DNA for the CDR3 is TGTGCCAGCAGCTCCGCCTCCACCCCCAATGAGCAGTTCTTC. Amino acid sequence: CASSSASTPNEQFF.

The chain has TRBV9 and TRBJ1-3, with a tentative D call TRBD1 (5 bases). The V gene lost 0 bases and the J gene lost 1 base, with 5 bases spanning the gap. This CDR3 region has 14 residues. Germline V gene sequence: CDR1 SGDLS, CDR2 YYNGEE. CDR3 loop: CASSVAGSGNTIYF. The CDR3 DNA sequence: TGTGCCAGCAGCGTAGCAGGGTCTGGAAACACCATATATTTT.

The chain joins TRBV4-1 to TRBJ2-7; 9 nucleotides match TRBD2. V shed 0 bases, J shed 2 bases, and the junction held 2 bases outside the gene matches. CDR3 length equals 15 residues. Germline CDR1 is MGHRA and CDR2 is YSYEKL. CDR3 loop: CASSQDPSGTYEQYF. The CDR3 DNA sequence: TGCGCCAGCAGCCAAGATCCTAGCGGGACCTACGAGCAGTACTTC.

CDR3 DNA: TGCAGTGCCGTACTAGCGGGGGGCGCGAATGAGCAGTTCTTC. As protein: CSAVLAGGANEQFF. V and J are TRBV20-1 and TRBJ2-1, with 12 positions matching TRBD2. V was clipped by 6 bases and J by 7 bases; unmatched bases: 7. CDR3 size: 14 residues. Germline V gene data show CDR1 as DFQATT and CDR2 as SNEGSKA (reference sequence).

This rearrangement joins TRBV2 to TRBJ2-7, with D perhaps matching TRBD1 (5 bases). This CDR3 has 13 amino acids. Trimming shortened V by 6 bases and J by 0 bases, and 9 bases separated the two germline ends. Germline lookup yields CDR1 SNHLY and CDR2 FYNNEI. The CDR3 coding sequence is TGTGCCAGCAGATCAGGGATCTCCTACGAGCAGTACTTC. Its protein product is CASRSGISYEQYF.

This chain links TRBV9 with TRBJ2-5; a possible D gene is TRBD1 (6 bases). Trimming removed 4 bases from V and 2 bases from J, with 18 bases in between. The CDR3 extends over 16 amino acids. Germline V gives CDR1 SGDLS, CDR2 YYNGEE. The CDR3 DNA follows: TGTGCCAGCAGCCCAGGTCAGGGGCCGGGGCAAGAGACCCAGTACTTC. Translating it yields CASSPGQGPGQETQYF.

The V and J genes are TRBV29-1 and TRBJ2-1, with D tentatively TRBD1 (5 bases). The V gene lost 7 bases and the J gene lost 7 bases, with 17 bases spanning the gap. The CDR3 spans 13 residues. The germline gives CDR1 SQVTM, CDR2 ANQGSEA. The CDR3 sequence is CSGGPTSRNEQFF. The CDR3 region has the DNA TGCAGCGGGGGCCCGACGTCTCGGAATGAGCAGTTCTTC.

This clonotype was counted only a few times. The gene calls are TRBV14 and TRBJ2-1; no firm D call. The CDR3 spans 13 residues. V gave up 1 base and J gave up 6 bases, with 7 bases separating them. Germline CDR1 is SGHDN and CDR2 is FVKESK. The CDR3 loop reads CASSQVGGNEQFF. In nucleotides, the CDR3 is TGTGCCAGCAGCCAAGTTGGCGGCAATGAGCAGTTCTTC.

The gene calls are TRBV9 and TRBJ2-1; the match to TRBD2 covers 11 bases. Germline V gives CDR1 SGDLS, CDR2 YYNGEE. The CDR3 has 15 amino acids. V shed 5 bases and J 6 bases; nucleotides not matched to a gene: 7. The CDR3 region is CASSPLAGGRNEQFF. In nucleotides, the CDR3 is TGTGCCAGCAGTCCTCTAGCGGGGGGCCGCAATGAGCAGTTCTTC.

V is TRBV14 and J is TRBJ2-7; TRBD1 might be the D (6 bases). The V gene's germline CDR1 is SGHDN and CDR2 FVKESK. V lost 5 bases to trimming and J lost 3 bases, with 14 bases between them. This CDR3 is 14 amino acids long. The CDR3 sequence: CASSLTGVNYEQYF. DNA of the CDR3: TGTGCCAGCAGCTTGACAGGCGTCAACTACGAGCAGTACTTC.

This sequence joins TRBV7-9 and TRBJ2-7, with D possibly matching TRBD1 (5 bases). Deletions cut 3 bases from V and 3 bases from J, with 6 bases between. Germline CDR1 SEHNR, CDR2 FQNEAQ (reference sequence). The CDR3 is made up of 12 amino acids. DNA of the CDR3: TGTGCCAGCAGCTTCCAGGGCTACGAGCAGTACTTC. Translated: CASSFQGYEQYF.

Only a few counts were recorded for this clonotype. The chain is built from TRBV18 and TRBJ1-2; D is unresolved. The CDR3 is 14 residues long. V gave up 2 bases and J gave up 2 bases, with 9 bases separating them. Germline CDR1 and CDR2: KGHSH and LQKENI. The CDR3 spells CASSPGTGNYGYTF. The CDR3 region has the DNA TGTGCCAGCTCACCAGGCACGGGAAACTATGGCTACACCTTC.

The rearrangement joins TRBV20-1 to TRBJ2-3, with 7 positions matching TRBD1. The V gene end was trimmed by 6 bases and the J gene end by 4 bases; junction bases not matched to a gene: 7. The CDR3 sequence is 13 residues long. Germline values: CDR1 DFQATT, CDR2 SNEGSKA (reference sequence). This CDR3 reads CSARQGWADTQYF. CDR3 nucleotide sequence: TGCAGTGCAAGACAGGGTTGGGCAGATACGCAGTATTTT.

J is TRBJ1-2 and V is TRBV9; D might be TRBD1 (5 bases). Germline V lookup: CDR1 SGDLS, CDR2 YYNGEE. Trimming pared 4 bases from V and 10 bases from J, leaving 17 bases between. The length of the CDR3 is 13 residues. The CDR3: CASSPRDGVDYTF. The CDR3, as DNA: TGTGCCAGCAGCCCCCGGGACGGTGTAGACTACACCTTC.

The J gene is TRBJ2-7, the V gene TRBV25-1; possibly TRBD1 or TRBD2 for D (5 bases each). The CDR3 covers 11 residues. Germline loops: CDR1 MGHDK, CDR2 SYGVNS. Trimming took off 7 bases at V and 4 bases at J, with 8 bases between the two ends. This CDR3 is CASKEGYEQYF. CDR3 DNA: TGTGCCAGCAAAGAGGGGTACGAGCAGTACTTC.

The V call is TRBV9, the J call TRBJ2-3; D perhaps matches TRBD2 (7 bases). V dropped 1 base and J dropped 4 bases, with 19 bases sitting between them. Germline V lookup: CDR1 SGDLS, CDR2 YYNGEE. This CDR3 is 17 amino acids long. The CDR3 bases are TGTGCCAGCAGCGTAACCGGCGGGGGCGGCGTATCAGATACGCAGTATTTT. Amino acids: CASSVTGGGGVSDTQYF.

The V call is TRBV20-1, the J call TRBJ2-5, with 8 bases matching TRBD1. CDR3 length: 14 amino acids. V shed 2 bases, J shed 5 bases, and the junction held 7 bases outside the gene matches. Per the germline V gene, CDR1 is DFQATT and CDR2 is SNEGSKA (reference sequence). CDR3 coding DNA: TGCAGTGCTAGACCTTGGACAGGGCGGGAGACCCAGTACTTC. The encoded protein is CSARPWTGRETQYF.

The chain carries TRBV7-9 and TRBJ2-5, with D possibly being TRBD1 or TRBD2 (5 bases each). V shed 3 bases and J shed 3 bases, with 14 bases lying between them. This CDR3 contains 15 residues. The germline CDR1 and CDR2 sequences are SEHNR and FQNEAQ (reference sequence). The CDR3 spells CASSFTGTVKETQYF. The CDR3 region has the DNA TGTGCCAGCAGCTTTACCGGGACGGTAAAAGAGACCCAGTACTTC.

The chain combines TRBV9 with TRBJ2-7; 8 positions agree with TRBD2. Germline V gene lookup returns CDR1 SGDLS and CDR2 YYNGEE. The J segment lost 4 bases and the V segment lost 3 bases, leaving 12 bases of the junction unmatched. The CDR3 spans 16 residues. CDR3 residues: CASSATGGGLIYEQYF. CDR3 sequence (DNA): TGTGCCAGCAGCGCCACGGGGGGGGGCCTTATATACGAGCAGTACTTC.